These 7 T cell receptor beta chains came from one sample sequenced in a study of T-cell reconstitution after alpha-beta-depleted transplantation in children (dated by TCRdb to the mid-2010s). Receptor libraries were prepared by PCR. Sequencing relied on an Illumina HiSeq 2500. To normalize quantification of the TCRbeta repertoire, the TCR libraries were built with molecular barcoding that relied on unique molecular identifiers. TCRdb trimmed the raw reads at Q25, called clones with MiXCR and kept productive beta chains. Here each entry gathers all rows of one CDR3 protein and keeps the most common genes and DNA. The sample data list roughly 180,000 distinct CDR3 sequences, and 14% to 15% of these were observed just once. The top ten hold 13% of the sample. The starting material was PBMCs from the stem cell graft donor, obtained from the stem cell graft. The receptors stem from a human donor who donated a stem cell graft to a child with acute lymphoblastic leukemia.

The chain links TRBV29-1 to TRBJ2-5; weak D call: TRBD2 (5 bases). The germline gives CDR1 SQVTM, CDR2 ANQGSEA. This CDR3 comprises 12 residues. V shed 5 bases and J shed 2 bases, with 9 bases lying between them. The CDR3 protein is CSVLGLQETQYF. CDR3 in DNA: TGCAGCGTTCTAGGACTTCAAGAGACCCAGTACTTC.

With respect to this clonotype: This may be a read error, as it is one base from a much larger clone. The rearrangement links TRBV6-1 to TRBJ1-5; 11 bases line up with TRBD1. The CDR3 covers 14 residues. Looked up from germline, CDR1 is MNHNS and CDR2 is SASEGT. V dropped 6 bases and J dropped 8; count of bases not matched to a gene: 6. CDR3 nucleotide sequence: TGTGCCAGCAGCCCGGGACAGGGGGGGGAGCCCCAGCATTTT. Amino acids: CASSPGQGGEPQHF.

In its sample, this clonotype was seen many times. V gene TRBV27 combines with J gene TRBJ2-1; D perhaps matches TRBD2 (5 bases). The V and J ends lost 2 bases and 4 bases respectively, with 9 bases between them. Germline loops: CDR1 MNHEY, CDR2 SMNVEV (reference sequence). This CDR3 is built from 14 residues. The CDR3 nucleotides are TGTGCCAGCAGTTTAGATAGAGGGTACAATGAGCAGTTCTTC. Amino acid sequence: CASSLDRGYNEQFF.

This clonotype was seen at least ten times. The chain uses TRBV12-3 or TRBV12-4 and TRBJ2-6; D not certain. V was clipped by 5 bases and J by 3 bases, with 8 bases between them. This CDR3 region has 14 residues. The CDR3 spells CASSQSDGANVLTF. DNA for the CDR3: TGTGCCAGCAGTCAGTCCGATGGGGCCAACGTCCTGACTTTC.

The sample holds many counts of this clonotype. This rearrangement joins TRBV27 to TRBJ2-7; D may be TRBD2 (5 bases). CDR1 MNHEY and CDR2 SMNVEV come from the germline V gene (reference sequence). This CDR3 has 14 residues. The V end was cut by 0 bases, the J end by 4 bases, with 10 bases between. The CDR3 reads CASSLSIATYEQYF. In DNA form, the CDR3 reads TGTGCCAGCAGTTTATCGATAGCGACGTACGAGCAGTACTTC.

This clonotype was picked up many times. The chain carries TRBV27 and TRBJ2-7; 9 bases agree with TRBD1. CDR1 MNHEY and CDR2 SMNVEV come from the germline V gene (reference sequence). The CDR3 has 16 amino acids. J gave up 4 bases and V 3 bases, and 10 bases lay outside the gene matches. The DNA of the CDR3 is TGTGCCAGCAGTTTCAGATCCGGGACAGGGAGGTACGAGCAGTACTTC. Translated: CASSFRSGTGRYEQYF.

This clonotype was detected ten times or more. CDR3 coding DNA: TGTGCCAGCAGCTTACCCGGGACAGATACGCAGTATTTT. It specifies CASSLPGTDTQYF. The genes are TRBV5-5 and TRBJ2-3; D remains ambiguous. Looked up from germline, CDR1 is SGHKS and CDR2 is YYEKEE (reference sequence). With 2 bases removed from V and 3 bases from J, the gap between germline ends came to 7 bases. The CDR3 extends over 13 amino acids.